Included here is one T cell receptor beta chain sequence, with context. Some clones are missing from TCRdb's copy, which holds only in-frame ones; the method was immunoSEQ multiplex PCR. The table has roughly 14,000 clones, about 93% seen once. CDR1 and CDR2 (germline): MNHEY, SVGAGI. The CDR3 totals 14 residues. Trimming pared 1 base from V and 4 bases from J, leaving 10 bases between. The record originates from a study of monozygotic twins with cystic fibrosis. The sample taken for sequencing was blood. The chain joins TRBV6-5 to TRBJ2-5; no clear D gene. The sequence derives from a girl aged 2-10 years with cystic fibrosis. The CDR3 sequence is CASSYWPVRETQYF. The CDR3 coding sequence is TGTGCCAGCAGTTACTGGCCAGTTCGAGAGACCCAGTACTTC.